The 32 T cell receptor beta chains reported below all come from one sample, sequenced in a study of a mutant IDH1 vaccine in newly diagnosed glioma. Stated time point: baseline, week 1 (first vaccination visit). Treatment in this sample: pre-vaccination baseline after standard-of-care therapy. Profiling relied on immunoSEQ multiplex PCR, and the TCRdb table lists in-frame clones only, not all of them. The sample holds around 53,000 clones; 70% to 90% are singletons and the top ten take about 2.2%. The material sequenced was PBMCs, taken from a glioma patient treated with radiotherapy, temozolomide or both. Every receptor here comes from a man aged 40-49 years with glioma.

V usage is TRBV27 and J usage is TRBJ2-1; 14 bases are shared with TRBD2. The CDR3 is 15 amino acids. Germline assignment: CDR1 MNHEY and CDR2 SMNVEV (reference sequence). Trimming removed 5 bases from V and 9 bases from J; junction bases left unmatched: 6. Written as DNA, the CDR3 is TGTGCCAGCAGTCTGGGACTAGCGGGAGTTGTTGAGCAGTTCTTC. Protein product: CASSLGLAGVVEQFF.

V usage is TRBV13 and J usage is TRBJ1-1; D not resolved. This CDR3 contains 14 residues. Germline values: CDR1 PRHDT, CDR2 FYEKMQ (reference sequence). V was trimmed by 4 bases and J by 2 bases, leaving 11 bases between them. CDR3 sequence: CASSSPARNTEAFF. CDR3 sequence (DNA): TGTGCCAGCAGCTCTCCTGCGAGAAACACTGAAGCTTTCTTT.

The CDR3 sequence is CASSFGVSAYEQYF. The CDR3 DNA reads as TGTGCCAGCAGCTTCGGGGTTTCGGCCTACGAGCAGTACTTC. J is TRBJ2-7 and V is TRBV5-6; D possibly corresponds to TRBD2 (5 bases). The germline V gene encodes CDR1 SGHDT and CDR2 YYEEEE. Trimming stripped 2 bases from V and 2 bases from J, with 11 bases between. The CDR3 has 14 residues.

This clone was detected only once. The chain recombines TRBV28 with TRBJ1-2; D is possibly TRBD1 (5 bases). The V end was cut by 8 bases, the J end by 8 bases, with 6 bases between. This CDR3 has 9 amino acids. Germline V gene lookup returns CDR1 MDHEN and CDR2 SYDVKM. As DNA, the CDR3 is TGTGCCAGCGGGGGGGGCTACACCTTC. Translation gives CASGGGYTF.

This chain joins TRBV6-1 and TRBJ2-3, with D perhaps TRBD2 (5 bases). The CDR3 is made up of 12 amino acids. V was shortened by 6 bases and J by 5 bases, with 9 bases between the two germline ends. Germline values: CDR1 MNHNS, CDR2 SASEGT. The CDR3 DNA sequence: TGTGCCAGCAGCGAACTAGGAGATACGCAGTATTTT. This gives the protein CASSELGDTQYF.

This chain connects TRBV11-2 to TRBJ1-1; D is uncertain. Trimming stripped 3 bases from V and 8 bases from J, with 13 bases between. Germline-derived CDR1 and CDR2 are SGHAT and FQNNGV. This CDR3 has 13 amino acids. The CDR3 loop reads CASSFGRNLEAFF. The CDR3 DNA sequence: TGTGCCAGCAGCTTTGGACGGAATCTCGAAGCTTTCTTT.

The gene calls are TRBV5-5 and TRBJ1-3, with D uncertain. Trimming took off 0 bases at V and 0 bases at J, with 7 bases between the two ends. The CDR3 runs 15 residues. The germline V gene encodes CDR1 SGHKS and CDR2 YYEKEE (reference sequence). In DNA form, the CDR3 reads TGTGCCAGCAGCTTGGGGTCGAGCTCTGGAAACACCATATATTTT. It codes for CASSLGSSSGNTIYF.

This chain links TRBV7-9 with TRBJ1-4; a weak D match, TRBD1 (6 bases). In germline, CDR1 is SEHNR, CDR2 FQNEAQ (reference sequence). The CDR3 length is 16 residues. V was shortened by 5 bases and J by 0 bases, with 13 bases between the two germline ends. CDR3 in amino acids: CASSPGHSATNEKLFF. In nucleotides, the CDR3 is TGTGCCAGCAGCCCGGGACATTCGGCAACTAATGAAAAACTGTTTTTT.

This chain connects TRBV5-4 to TRBJ1-2; 8 nucleotides align to TRBD1. With 4 bases clipped from V and 4 bases from J, the junction kept 6 bases outside the gene matches. The CDR3 runs 14 residues. In germline, CDR1 is SGHNT, CDR2 YYREEE (reference sequence). The CDR3 DNA is TGTGCCAGCAGCGGGCAGGGGGCGCCCTATGGCTACACCTTC. This sequence encodes CASSGQGAPYGYTF.

The V call is TRBV5-1, the J call TRBJ2-7; 9 bases match TRBD1. CDR3 size: 14 residues. Looked up from germline, CDR1 is SGHRS and CDR2 is YFSETQ. V lost 4 bases to trimming and J lost 6 bases; unmatched junction nucleotides: 8. CDR3 DNA sequence: TGCGCCAGCAGCCACCGGGACAGGGTATCCGAGCAGTACTTC. As protein: CASSHRDRVSEQYF.

The rearrangement joins TRBV18 to TRBJ1-1, with D unresolved. The germline gives CDR1 KGHSH, CDR2 LQKENI. The V gene lost 0 bases and the J gene lost 0 bases, with 8 bases spanning the gap. The length of the CDR3 is 15 residues. DNA for the CDR3: TGTGCCAGCTCACCACCCCTGGGCATGAACACTGAAGCTTTCTTT. It codes for CASSPPLGMNTEAFF.

The chain combines TRBV19 with TRBJ1-2, with TRBD1 identical over 8 bases. Germline trimming cut 1 base from V and 4 bases from J; bases unmatched to any gene: 11. CDR3 length equals 17 residues. Germline CDR1 is LNHDA and CDR2 is SQIVND (reference sequence). The CDR3 DNA is TGTGCCAGTAGTATAGGCGTCCCCGGACAGGGCGGCTATGGCTACACCTTC. This encodes CASSIGVPGQGGYGYTF.

The CDR3 spells CASSLELMEFF. For the CDR3, the DNA is TGTGCCAGCAGCTTAGAACTAATGGAGTTCTTC. V and J are TRBV7-9 and TRBJ2-1; D remains unclear. V lost 1 base and J lost 14, with 9 bases in between. The CDR3 sequence is 11 residues long. Germline lookup yields CDR1 SEHNR and CDR2 FQNEAQ (reference sequence).

V gene TRBV2 combines with J gene TRBJ1-1; D not resolved. The CDR3 spans 11 residues. CDR1 is SNHLY, CDR2 FYNNEI, per germline. V dropped 6 bases and J dropped 1 base, with 3 bases sitting between them. This CDR3 reads CASSENTEAFF. The CDR3 nucleotides read TGTGCCAGCAGCGAGAACACTGAAGCTTTCTTT.

V usage is TRBV27 and J usage is TRBJ1-5; possible D gene TRBD1, 6 bases. Germline V CDR1 and CDR2: MNHEY, SMNVEV (reference sequence). V lost 5 bases and J 4 bases, leaving 12 bases between the germline ends. This CDR3 has 14 amino acids. CDR3 nucleotide sequence: TGTGCCAGCAGTCCCGACAGGCCTAATCAGCCCCAGCATTTT. Protein sequence: CASSPDRPNQPQHF.

The rearrangement joins TRBV7-2 to TRBJ2-7; TRBD1 aligns across 10 bases. Germline V gene data show CDR1 as SGHTA and CDR2 as FQGNSA. V was clipped by 5 bases and J by 2 bases; unmatched bases: 6. This CDR3 is 15 amino acids long. CDR3 nucleotides: TGTGCCAGCAGCCGTACCGGGACAGGGGCCTACGAGCAGTACTTC. It yields the protein CASSRTGTGAYEQYF. Combining the CDR3 with reference TRBV7-2 and TRBJ2-7 gives the whole variable domain GAGVSQSPSNKVTEKGKDVELRCDPISGHTALYWYRQSLGQGLEFLIYFQGNSAPDKSGLPSDRFSAERTGGSVSTLTIQRTQQEDSAVYLCASSRTGTGAYEQYFGPGTRLTVT.

This chain joins TRBV7-2 and TRBJ2-5; possible D gene TRBD2, 6 bases. CDR3 length: 16 residues. V gave up 3 bases and J gave up 2 bases, with 16 bases separating them. Germline V gives CDR1 SGHTA, CDR2 FQGNSA. The DNA for the CDR3 is TGTGCCAGCAGCTTTTTGGGGAGGATTGGGCAAGAGACCCAGTACTTC. As protein: CASSFLGRIGQETQYF.

This clone was seen a handful of times. V is TRBV9 and J is TRBJ2-3; D possibly corresponds to TRBD1 (6 bases). The CDR3 sequence is 14 residues long. Germline assignment: CDR1 SGDLS and CDR2 YYNGEE. Trimming stripped 10 bases from V and 2 bases from J, with 17 bases between. The CDR3 nucleotides are TGTGCCTCAGGGGCAGGAAGGGACACAGATACGCAGTATTTT. It is translated as CASGAGRDTDTQYF.

The chain joins TRBV5-6 to TRBJ2-5; 7 bases match TRBD1. This CDR3 is built from 14 residues. Germline loops: CDR1 SGHDT, CDR2 YYEEEE. The J segment lost 4 bases and the V segment lost 4 bases, leaving 7 bases of the junction unmatched. The CDR3 DNA follows: TGTGCCAGCAGCACCACAGGGGTCCCAGAGACCCAGTACTTC. Its translation: CASSTTGVPETQYF.

The chain couples TRBV5-1 to TRBJ1-5, with 7 bases identical to TRBD1. There are 15 residues in the CDR3. Germline loops: CDR1 SGHRS, CDR2 YFSETQ. Trimming removed 1 base from V and 6 bases from J; junction bases left unmatched: 7. The CDR3 here is CASSLSSGGGQPQHF. In DNA, the CDR3 is TGCGCCAGCAGCTTGTCATCAGGGGGGGGTCAGCCCCAGCATTTT.

In this sample, this clone turned up a few times. The chain recombines TRBV2 with TRBJ2-7; 8 bases fit TRBD2. Unmatched junction bases numbered 5, after V lost 3 bases and J lost 1 base. CDR3 size: 15 residues. Germline V CDR1 and CDR2: SNHLY, FYNNEI. CDR3 coding DNA: TGTGCCAGCAGTGATCCTAGCGGGCGGTCCTACGAGCAGTACTTC. Residues: CASSDPSGRSYEQYF.

V usage is TRBV7-2 and J usage is TRBJ2-3; D might be TRBD2 (6 bases). Germline CDR1 SGHTA, CDR2 FQGNSA. The CDR3 length is 16 residues. Trimming removed 4 bases from V and 0 bases from J, with 14 bases in between. CDR3 region: CASSYYSGSSTDTQYF. The CDR3 bases are TGTGCCAGCAGCTATTATAGCGGCTCTAGCACAGATACGCAGTATTTT.

The chain couples TRBV27 to TRBJ2-6; D is perhaps TRBD1 (5 bases). Trimming removed 5 bases from V and 2 bases from J, with 10 bases in between. Germline CDR1 reads MNHEY; CDR2 reads SMNVEV (reference sequence). This CDR3 contains 15 residues. CDR3 sequence (DNA): TGTGCCAGCAGTAGGGCCAGGGCTGGGGCCAACGTCCTGACTTTC. It encodes CASSRARAGANVLTF.

V usage is TRBV5-1 and J usage is TRBJ2-7; D is undetermined. The germline V gene has CDR1 SGHRS and CDR2 YFSETQ. The CDR3 spans 11 residues. V was shortened by 0 bases and J by 6 bases, with 4 bases between the two germline ends. The CDR3 DNA is TGCGCCAGCAGCTTGGAGTTCGAGCAGTACTTC. Protein product: CASSLEFEQYF.

This chain uses TRBV5-1 with TRBJ2-3; 14 bases are a match to TRBD2. V lost 5 bases and J lost 6; bases outside the gene matches: 5. The length of the CDR3 is 15 residues. Germline CDR1 and CDR2: SGHRS and YFSETQ. CDR3 in DNA: TGCGCCAGCAGTCCGACTAGCGGGAGGGCGGATACGCAGTATTTT. Translating gives CASSPTSGRADTQYF.

This chain links TRBV18 with TRBJ2-2; D not certain. Per germline, CDR1 KGHSH and CDR2 LQKENI. Trimming stripped 4 bases from V and 4 bases from J, with 13 bases between. CDR3 size: 15 residues. DNA for the CDR3: TGTGCCAGCTCACGAGATTCGGTGGTCACCGGGGAGCTGTTTTTT. This sequence encodes CASSRDSVVTGELFF. Complete variable domain (other parts from reference TRBV18 and TRBJ2-2): NAGVMQNPRHLVRRRGQEARLRCSPMKGHSHVYWYRQLPEEGLKFMVYLQKENIIDESGMPKERFSAEFPKEGPSILRIQQVVRGDSAAYFCASSRDSVVTGELFFGEGSRLTVL.

The V gene is TRBV7-9, the J gene TRBJ2-7; no reliable D call. There are 13 residues in the CDR3. Trimming removed 3 bases at V and 0 bases at J, with 6 bases between. The germline V gene has CDR1 SEHNR and CDR2 FQNEAQ (reference sequence). CDR3 in DNA: TGTGCCAGCAGCTTTTCCGGCTCCTACGAGCAGTACTTC. Translating gives CASSFSGSYEQYF.

The genes are TRBV27 and TRBJ2-7; maybe TRBD1 (6 bases). Germline V CDR1 and CDR2: MNHEY, SMNVEV (reference sequence). V shed 3 bases and J shed 3 bases, with 9 bases lying between them. This CDR3 has 13 residues. The CDR3 coding sequence is TGTGCCAGCAGTTTCCGGGACAACTACGAGCAGTACTTC. The encoded protein is CASSFRDNYEQYF.

The chain carries TRBV7-2 and TRBJ1-4; D may be TRBD1 (6 bases). This CDR3 comprises 18 residues. CDR1 SGHTA and CDR2 FQGNSA come from the germline V gene. V was trimmed by 1 base and J by 4 bases, leaving 19 bases between them. The CDR3 region has the DNA TGTGCCAGCAGCTTAGGCCCCTATTGGGGACAAGTTAATGAAAAACTGTTTTTT. Protein sequence: CASSLGPYWGQVNEKLFF.

The rearrangement joins TRBV6-1 to TRBJ2-5, with 7 bases aligning to TRBD2. The CDR3 covers 15 residues. CDR1 and CDR2 from the germline V gene are MNHNS and SASEGT. V shed 0 bases, J shed 4 bases, and the junction held 5 bases outside the gene matches. This CDR3 is CASSEATGGRETQYF. CDR3 DNA: TGTGCCAGCAGTGAAGCGACGGGAGGAAGAGAGACCCAGTACTTC.

The rearrangement joins TRBV6-1 to TRBJ2-4; 7 bases are shared with TRBD1. Unmatched junction bases numbered 7, after V lost 4 bases and J lost 7 bases. Germline V gene lookup returns CDR1 MNHNS and CDR2 SASEGT. The length of the CDR3 is 14 residues. CDR3 amino acids: CASSAVVGGNIQYF. The CDR3 coding sequence is TGTGCCAGCAGTGCGGTGGTAGGGGGCAACATTCAGTACTTC.

The gene calls are TRBV6-1 and TRBJ2-1; D call uncertain. The V and J ends lost 5 bases and 8 bases respectively, with 13 bases between them. Germline assignment: CDR1 MNHNS and CDR2 SASEGT. CDR3 length equals 13 residues. CDR3 nucleotide sequence: TGTGCCAGCAGTCAAAGATGGGGATATGAGCAGTTCTTC. It codes for CASSQRWGYEQFF.